This paragraph covers one T cell receptor (beta chain) sequence. Its specificity is not known. Sequenced by immunoSEQ multiplex PCR; TCRdb stores in-frame clones only, minus some. The sample gives tens of thousands of clones, approximately 90% of which show up once; approximately 5.4% is in the top ten. The sample originates from a study of resident and recirculating memory T cells in vitiligo. Study at large: Each patient gave two lesional and two nonlesional epidermal shave biopsies, plus PBMCs. Study-wide results and caveats: No unique dominant TCR clone was found in vitiligo lesions.

The J segment lost 4 bases and the V segment lost 3 bases, leaving 4 bases of the junction unmatched. The germline V gene encodes CDR1 SEHNR and CDR2 FQNEAQ (reference sequence). The length of the CDR3 is 15 residues. The sequencing sample was made of blood. The chain joins TRBV7-9 to TRBJ2-1, with TRBD1 matching 9 bases. This TCR came from a male donor with vitiligo. The CDR3 bases are TGTGCCAGCAGCTTCGGACAGGGGATTTACAATGAGCAGTTCTTC. Protein sequence: CASSFGQGIYNEQFF.